This T cell receptor (beta chain) was obtained from a study of breast tumors, draining lymph nodes, adjacent tissues. CDR1 and CDR2 from the germline V gene are MDHEN and SYDVKM. The CDR3 contains 19 residues. Samples came from axillary lymph nodes draining the breast cancer. Whole-study results and caveats: Data fit most tumor T cells coming from lymph node, expanding in tumor.

Note on this clonotype: Its antigen is still unknown. Compared with germline, one end of the junction differs, possibly owing to a read error.

TCRdb re-called the multiplex PCR reads with MiXCR, one entry per CDR3 protein. The sample consists of under 150,000 distinct CDR3 sequences, about 20% of them appearing once. The genes are TRBV28 and TRBJ2-7, with D maybe TRBD1 (6 bases). This clonotype originated in a female donor with breast cancer. Some clones in this sample may be carry-over from other donors' samples. The specimen was axillary lymph node tissue. The CDR3 region is CASSLRGRGTGWGSYEQHF. The CDR3 DNA follows: TGTGCCAGCAGTTTAAGGGGAAGGGGTACAGGGTGGGGCTCCTACGAGCAGCACTTC.